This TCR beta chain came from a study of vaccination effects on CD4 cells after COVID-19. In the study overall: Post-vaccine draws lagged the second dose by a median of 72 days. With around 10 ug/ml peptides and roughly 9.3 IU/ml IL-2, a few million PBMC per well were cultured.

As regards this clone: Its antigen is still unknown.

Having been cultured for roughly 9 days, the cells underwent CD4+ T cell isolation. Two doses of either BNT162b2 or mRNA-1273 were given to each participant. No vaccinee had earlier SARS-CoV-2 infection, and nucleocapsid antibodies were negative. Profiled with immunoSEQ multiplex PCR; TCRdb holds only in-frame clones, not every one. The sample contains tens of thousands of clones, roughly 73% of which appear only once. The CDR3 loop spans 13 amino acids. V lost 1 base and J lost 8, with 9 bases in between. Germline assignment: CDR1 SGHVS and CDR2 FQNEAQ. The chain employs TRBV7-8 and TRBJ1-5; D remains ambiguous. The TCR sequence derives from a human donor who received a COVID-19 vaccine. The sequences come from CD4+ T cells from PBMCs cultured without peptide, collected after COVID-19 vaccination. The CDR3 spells CASSLGPLKPQHF. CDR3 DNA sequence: TGTGCCAGCAGCTTAGGACCGCTTAAGCCCCAGCATTTT.